What follows are 31 T cell receptor beta chains derived from one specimen sequenced in a study of blood T cell repertoires in COVID-19. Generated by immunoSEQ multiplex PCR, the TCRdb table keeps only in-frame clones and is missing some. The sample lists about 140,000 clones, 76% occurring once. Sequenced sample: peripheral blood. The receptors stem from a man between 60 and 75 years old with acute or convalescent COVID-19.

This clone was recorded only once. V and J are TRBV5-6 and TRBJ2-1; 12 bases agree with TRBD2. The CDR3 has 16 residues. Germline CDR1 is SGHDT and CDR2 is YYEEEE. J lost 9 bases, V lost 7 bases, and 14 bases had no gene match. This chain's CDR3 is CASRPTSGRPGGEQFF. DNA of the CDR3: TGTGCCAGCCGACCCACTAGCGGGAGGCCAGGCGGTGAGCAGTTCTTC.

This clone was seen a handful of times. The rearrangement uses TRBV14 and TRBJ2-1, with D perhaps TRBD2 (5 bases). This CDR3 has 14 amino acids. In germline, CDR1 is SGHDN, CDR2 FVKESK. Trimming took off 3 bases at V and 0 bases at J, with 6 bases between the two ends. This chain's CDR3 is CASSQGSSYNEQFF. The CDR3 nucleotides read TGTGCCAGCAGCCAGGGGAGCTCCTACAATGAGCAGTTCTTC.

J is TRBJ2-7 and V is TRBV6-5; unclear D gene. V lost 11 bases and J 3 bases, leaving 14 bases between the germline ends. The CDR3 loop spans 12 amino acids. Looked up from germline, CDR1 is MNHEY and CDR2 is SVGAGI. CDR3: CASGGKYYEQYF. The CDR3 nucleotides are TGTGCCTCCGGCGGCAAGTACTACGAGCAGTACTTC.

The chain has TRBV5-6 and TRBJ1-5; 7 nucleotides agree with TRBD1. The CDR3 totals 15 residues. V gave up 1 base and J gave up 2 bases; unmatched junction bases: 3. Germline loops: CDR1 SGHDT, CDR2 YYEEEE. The CDR3 sequence: CASSLSQGGNQPQHF. The DNA of the CDR3 is TGTGCCAGCAGCTTGAGTCAGGGGGGCAATCAGCCCCAGCATTTT.

The chain couples TRBV5-5 to TRBJ2-1, with D unclear. CDR3 length: 11 residues. The V gene lost 6 bases and the J gene lost 8 bases, with 9 bases spanning the gap. Per the germline V gene, CDR1 is SGHKS and CDR2 is YYEKEE (reference sequence). CDR3 DNA sequence: TGTGCCAGCAATCTTATATATGAGCAGTTCTTC. Its translation is CASNLIYEQFF.

This clone was counted only a few times. V gene TRBV1 combines with J gene TRBJ2-1; TRBD2, the table's D call, lacks a check against the DNA. TRBV1 is a known pseudogene. The CDR3 contains 16 residues. The CDR3 DNA reads TGCACCAGCAGCCAAGCCGTGGGGTTAGCGGAGTGCCCGCAGTTCTTC. Amino acid sequence: CTSSQAVGLAECPQFF.

The chain carries TRBV29-1 and TRBJ1-1; TRBD1 aligns across 11 bases. From germline, CDR1 is SQVTM and CDR2 ANQGSEA. V lost 7 bases, J lost 0 bases, and 10 bases stayed unmatched. This CDR3 region has 16 residues. Here the CDR3 reads CSARRTGGAMNTEAFF. The CDR3 region has the DNA TGCAGCGCCAGAAGGACAGGGGGCGCCATGAACACTGAAGCTTTCTTT.

The chain links TRBV19 to TRBJ2-2, with 9 bases matching TRBD1. Germline CDR1 reads LNHDA; CDR2 reads SQIVND (reference sequence). This CDR3 has 12 amino acids. V lost 11 bases and J lost 7; bases outside the gene matches: 5. The CDR3 region is CARTGADGELFF. In DNA, the CDR3 is TGTGCCCGGACAGGGGCGGACGGGGAGCTGTTTTTT.

This chain joins TRBV6-5 and TRBJ2-7; perhaps TRBD2 as D (6 bases). Germline V CDR1 and CDR2: MNHEY, SVGAGI. The CDR3 contains 13 residues. Trimming removed 4 bases from V and 6 bases from J, with 13 bases in between. CDR3 residues: CASSWGVDGEQYF. The CDR3 region has the DNA TGTGCCAGCAGTTGGGGGGTCGACGGCGAGCAGTACTTC.

This clone was detected only once. The V call is TRBV5-6, the J call TRBJ2-7; a weak D match, TRBD2 (5 bases). CDR3 length equals 13 residues. V was trimmed by 4 bases and J by 3 bases, leaving 11 bases between them. The germline V gene encodes CDR1 SGHDT and CDR2 YYEEEE. In DNA form, the CDR3 reads TGTGCCAGCAGCGCACAAGGAGGCTACGAGCAGTACTTC. It codes for CASSAQGGYEQYF.

V and J are TRBV19 and TRBJ2-1, with 8 bases fitting TRBD2. J gave up 1 base and V 3 bases, and 2 bases lay outside the gene matches. CDR1 and CDR2 (germline): LNHDA, SQIVND (reference sequence). The CDR3 spans 15 residues. CDR3 DNA sequence: TGTGCCAGTAGTATGGGCGGGAGGTCCTACAATGAGCAGTTCTTC. It translates to CASSMGGRSYNEQFF. The entire variable domain, with the rest obtained from reference TRBV19 and TRBJ2-1, is as follows: DGGITQSPKYLFRKEGQNVTLSCEQNLNHDAMYWYRQDPGQGLRLIYYSQIVNDFQKGDIAEGYSVSREKKESFPLTVTSAQKNPTAFYLCASSMGGRSYNEQFFGPGTRLTVL.

The chain links TRBV12-3 or TRBV12-4 to TRBJ1-1; D gene ambiguous. V lost 5 bases and J 5 bases, leaving 6 bases between the germline ends. This CDR3 spans 11 amino acids. CDR3 sequence reads: CASSPGTEAFF. The CDR3 nucleotides read TGTGCCAGCAGTCCAGGAACTGAAGCTTTCTTT.

The CDR3 sequence is CASSEKGDRASGNTIYF. The CDR3 DNA follows: TGTGCCAGCAGTGAGAAGGGAGACAGGGCCTCTGGAAACACCATATATTTT. The gene calls are TRBV6-1 and TRBJ1-3; 7 nucleotides agree with TRBD1. The J segment lost 0 bases and the V segment lost 3 bases, leaving 8 bases of the junction unmatched. The CDR3 runs 17 residues. CDR1 is MNHNS and CDR2 is SASEGT in the germline V gene.

In its sample, this clone was seen a few times. The chain recombines TRBV5-4 with TRBJ1-2; 8 bases are shared with TRBD1. This CDR3 is built from 14 residues. The V segment lost 5 bases and the J segment 3 bases; nucleotides outside the gene matches: 6. The germline V gene encodes CDR1 SGHNT and CDR2 YYREEE (reference sequence). For the CDR3, the DNA is TGTGCCAGCAGTGAGGGACAGGATTACTATGGCTACACCTTC. Protein sequence: CASSEGQDYYGYTF.

V usage is TRBV3-1 (or the pseudogene TRBV3-2) and J usage is TRBJ1-1; D perhaps matches TRBD1 (5 bases). V was trimmed by 4 bases and J by 7 bases, leaving 16 bases between them. The CDR3 totals 14 residues. Germline V gene sequence: CDR1 LGHDT, CDR2 YNNKEL (reference sequence). CDR3 protein: CASSLFQGVGEAFF. The CDR3 DNA reads as TGTGCCAGCAGCCTTTTCCAGGGTGTAGGTGAAGCTTTCTTT.

This clone was observed a few times. V is TRBV28 and J is TRBJ1-1; D is perhaps TRBD1 (5 bases). With 7 bases removed from V and 0 bases from J, the gap between germline ends came to 18 bases. Germline values: CDR1 MDHEN, CDR2 SYDVKM. CDR3 length: 16 amino acids. In DNA, the CDR3 is TGTGCCAGCACCGGCCTTTGGGGGGGGATGAACACTGAAGCTTTCTTT. Amino acid sequence: CASTGLWGGMNTEAFF.

This clone has just a few counts. V is TRBV2 and J is TRBJ1-2; D is uncertain. Per the germline V gene, CDR1 is SNHLY and CDR2 is FYNNEI. V was cut by 4 bases and J by 5 bases, with 8 bases left in between. The CDR3 sequence is 12 residues long. Written as DNA, the CDR3 is TGTGCCAGCAGTGTATCGGTTTATGGCTACACCTTC. This encodes CASSVSVYGYTF.

This clone was counted many times. The chain employs TRBV28 and TRBJ2-3, with TRBD2 matching 9 bases. The V and J ends lost 10 bases and 5 bases, in that order; junction bases with no gene match: 7. The CDR3 runs 13 residues. Germline V lookup: CDR1 MDHEN, CDR2 SYDVKM. The CDR3 nucleotides are TGTGCCACCCGAGCGGGAGGTGGAGATACGCAGTATTTT. Its protein is CATRAGGGDTQYF.

The V and J genes are TRBV13 and TRBJ2-7; 9 bases align to TRBD2. The CDR3 has 14 residues. The V gene's germline CDR1 is PRHDT and CDR2 FYEKMQ (reference sequence). J gave up 5 bases and V 3 bases, and 5 bases lay outside the gene matches. The CDR3 is CASSFLAGVNEQYF. The CDR3 nucleotides are TGTGCCAGCAGCTTCTTAGCGGGAGTTAACGAGCAGTACTTC.

V gene TRBV2 combines with J gene TRBJ1-3; 7 positions match TRBD1. The V gene's germline CDR1 is SNHLY and CDR2 FYNNEI. There are 14 residues in the CDR3. V lost 6 bases to trimming and J lost 3 bases; unmatched junction nucleotides: 5. In DNA form, the CDR3 reads TGTGCCAGCAGCGCGACAGGGTTTGGAAACACCATATATTTT. This translates into CASSATGFGNTIYF.

This clone was observed once. V is TRBV7-9 and J is TRBJ2-5; D is possibly TRBD2 (5 bases). CDR3 length equals 14 residues. CDR1 is SEHNR, CDR2 FQNEAQ, per germline (reference sequence). V lost 0 bases and J 3 bases, leaving 8 bases between the germline ends. The CDR3 DNA is TGTGCCAGCAGCTTAGCCCGGGGAGAAGAGACCCAGTACTTC. This encodes CASSLARGEETQYF.

The chain couples TRBV5-4 to TRBJ2-3, with D hard to call. Germline CDR1 SGHNT, CDR2 YYREEE (reference sequence). V lost 4 bases and J 2 bases, leaving 8 bases between the germline ends. The CDR3 length is 13 residues. CDR3 DNA: TGTGCCAGCAGCCCCCCCTTCACAGATACGCAGTATTTT. It is translated as CASSPPFTDTQYF.

This clone appeared once. The chain recombines TRBV6-1 with TRBJ1-5; D gene uncertain. Germline CDR1 is MNHNS and CDR2 is SASEGT. The CDR3 covers 14 residues. V lost 2 bases, J lost 6 bases, and 11 bases lay in between. CDR3: CASSERTGIQPQHF. CDR3 nucleotide sequence: TGTGCCAGCAGTGAACGGACGGGGATTCAGCCCCAGCATTTT.

J is TRBJ2-1 and V is TRBV7-8; D might be TRBD2 (5 bases). Trimming stripped 2 bases from V and 3 bases from J, with 20 bases between. Germline loops: CDR1 SGHVS, CDR2 FQNEAQ. The CDR3 extends over 18 amino acids. The CDR3 sequence is CASSLSIPGIGLYNEQFF. The CDR3 DNA sequence: TGTGCCAGCAGCTTAAGTATTCCCGGGATTGGACTCTACAATGAGCAGTTCTTC.

The chain has TRBV5-4 and TRBJ1-2, with 7 positions matching TRBD1. Trimming at V came to 5 bases and at J to 0 bases, leaving 10 bases not matched to a gene. The germline V gene has CDR1 SGHNT and CDR2 YYREEE (reference sequence). The CDR3 is 16 residues long. The CDR3 DNA reads TGTGCCAGCAGGCGGACGGACAGGACTTCTAACTATGGCTACACCTTC. Translating gives CASRRTDRTSNYGYTF.

The V and J genes are TRBV29-1 and TRBJ2-5, with 7 bases that match TRBD2. V shed 7 bases, J shed 4 bases, and the junction held 12 bases outside the gene matches. Germline lookup yields CDR1 SQVTM and CDR2 ANQGSEA. The CDR3 runs 14 residues. The CDR3 region is CSAGEGNRAETQYF. The CDR3 DNA sequence: TGCAGCGCCGGGGAGGGAAATCGAGCAGAGACCCAGTACTTC.

V and J are TRBV11-2 and TRBJ1-3; TRBD1 might be the D (5 bases). The germline CDR1 and CDR2 sequences are SGHAT and FQNNGV. The CDR3 extends over 16 amino acids. Between the trimmed V and J ends, which lost 5 bases and 0 bases, there was a span of 14 bases. This chain's CDR3 is CASSRRGGRSGNTIYF. In DNA form, the CDR3 reads TGTGCCAGCAGCCGCCGGGGGGGTCGCTCTGGAAACACCATATATTTT.

The chain combines TRBV18 with TRBJ2-2; D is perhaps TRBD1 (5 bases). The CDR3 consists of 14 residues. V was pared by 4 bases and J by 5 bases, with 11 bases between. Germline CDR1 reads KGHSH; CDR2 reads LQKENI. CDR3 DNA: TGTGCCAGCTCACGCTTCCCAGGGACCGGGGAGCTGTTTTTT. Its protein product is CASSRFPGTGELFF.

The CDR3 loop is CATSRDRSGLGGELFF. The CDR3 DNA follows: TGTGCCACCAGCAGAGATCGGTCAGGGTTAGGCGGGGAGCTGTTTTTT. This sequence joins TRBV15 and TRBJ2-2, with D possibly matching TRBD1 (5 bases). The germline V and J ends were trimmed by 0 bases and 7 bases, with 15 bases remaining between them. This CDR3 is built from 16 residues. Germline CDR1 and CDR2: LNHNV and YYDKDF (reference sequence).

This clone was recorded a few times. This chain connects TRBV9 to TRBJ1-1; 10 nucleotides match TRBD1. Germline-derived CDR1 and CDR2 are SGDLS and YYNGEE. There are 17 residues in the CDR3. J lost 0 bases, V lost 3 bases, and 8 bases had no gene match. Here the CDR3 DNA reads TGTGCCAGCAGCGCCGTCCGGGACAGGGGCCTGAACACTGAAGCTTTCTTT. It specifies CASSAVRDRGLNTEAFF. Full variable domain (missing parts from reference TRBV9 and TRBJ1-1): DSGVTQTPKHLITATGQRVTLRCSPRSGDLSVYWYQQSLDQGLQFLIQYYNGEERAKGNILERFSAQQFPDLHSELNLSSLELGDSALYFCASSAVRDRGLNTEAFFGQGTRLTVV.

The chain carries TRBV5-4 and TRBJ2-5; D is unresolved. The CDR3 has 14 amino acids. The germline gives CDR1 SGHNT, CDR2 YYREEE (reference sequence). V was shortened by 4 bases and J by 0 bases, with 10 bases between the two germline ends. The CDR3 coding sequence is TGTGCCAGCAGCAACCCTGAGTACCAAGAGACCCAGTACTTC. As protein: CASSNPEYQETQYF.